These 13 T cell receptor beta chains were all obtained from the same sample, sequenced in a study of blood T cell repertoires in COVID-19. Data came from immunoSEQ multiplex PCR; TCRdb stores just in-frame clones and leaves some out. Of hundreds of thousands of clones detected, 83% appear once; the ten largest clones hold roughly 1.3%. Sequencing was carried out using peripheral blood. The receptors were sampled from a woman aged 30 to 39 with COVID-19, enrolled during active disease.

The gene calls are TRBV3-1 (or the pseudogene TRBV3-2) and TRBJ2-7; a weak D match, TRBD1 (6 bases). The CDR3 loop spans 13 amino acids. V was cut by 3 bases and J by 3 bases, with 9 bases left in between. The germline V gene has CDR1 LGHDT and CDR2 YNNKEL (reference sequence). CDR3 residues: CASSQGQVYEQYF. The CDR3 nucleotides are TGTGCCAGCAGCCAGGGACAAGTCTACGAGCAGTACTTC.

This chain connects TRBV7-9 to TRBJ2-5, with 7 bases fitting TRBD2. The CDR3 extends over 16 amino acids. With 0 bases clipped from V and 4 bases from J, the junction kept 8 bases outside the gene matches. Germline V gene data show CDR1 as SEHNR and CDR2 as FQNEAQ (reference sequence). This CDR3 reads CASSLAGGGLRETQYF. The CDR3 DNA reads TGTGCCAGCAGCTTAGCTGGCGGGGGTTTGAGAGAGACCCAGTACTTC.

The chain employs TRBV5-1 and TRBJ2-3, with D tentatively TRBD2 (5 bases). Trimming stripped 4 bases from V and 9 bases from J, with 15 bases between. Germline loops: CDR1 SGHRS, CDR2 YFSETQ. The CDR3 loop spans 13 amino acids. Here the CDR3 reads CASSPGIIGTQYF. The CDR3 coding sequence is TGCGCCAGCAGCCCGGGAATAATAGGGACGCAGTATTTT.

With regard to this clone: Other DNA sequences of this sample code for an identical CDR3. The chain is built from TRBV5-6 and TRBJ1-2; possible D gene TRBD1, 5 bases. Germline V gene sequence: CDR1 SGHDT, CDR2 YYEEEE. CDR3 length: 15 residues. Trimming took off 0 bases at V and 2 bases at J, with 11 bases between the two ends. The CDR3 bases are TGTGCCAGCAGCTTGGATTTGGGGCAGAACTATGGCTACACCTTC. It codes for CASSLDLGQNYGYTF.

V and J are TRBV2 and TRBJ2-7; 9 bases are shared with TRBD1. With 6 bases clipped from V and 6 bases from J, the junction kept 9 bases outside the gene matches. The CDR3 loop spans 14 amino acids. From germline, CDR1 is SNHLY and CDR2 FYNNEI. CDR3 amino acids: CASRPGQGIREQYF. CDR3 DNA sequence: TGTGCCAGCAGGCCGGGACAGGGTATACGCGAGCAGTACTTC.

The rearrangement links TRBV19 to TRBJ2-3, with TRBD1 matching 7 bases. The length of the CDR3 is 14 residues. Per germline, CDR1 LNHDA and CDR2 SQIVND (reference sequence). After removal of 5 bases from V and 1 base from J, the junction contained 3 bases not matched to a gene. The CDR3 protein is CASSVGGGTDTQYF. CDR3 coding DNA: TGTGCCAGTAGTGTAGGGGGCGGCACAGATACGCAGTATTTT.

This clone was counted ten times or more. V is TRBV6-2 or TRBV6-3 and J is TRBJ2-7; tentative D call: TRBD2 (6 bases). CDR1 is MNHEY and CDR2 is SVGEGT in the germline V gene. Trimming stripped 5 bases from V and 5 bases from J, with 10 bases between. The CDR3 consists of 12 residues. The CDR3 loop reads CASSLGLDEQYF. The CDR3 nucleotides read TGTGCCAGCAGTCTGGGACTGGACGAGCAGTACTTC.

CDR3 amino acids: CASSQLVSGDNTGELFF. The CDR3 coding sequence is TGTGCCAGCAGCCAGTTGGTTAGCGGGGATAACACCGGGGAGCTGTTTTTT. V and J are TRBV14 and TRBJ2-2; 8 bases agree with TRBD2. Germline CDR1 is SGHDN and CDR2 is FVKESK. J gave up 2 bases and V 3 bases, and 8 bases lay outside the gene matches. CDR3 length: 17 residues.

This chain uses TRBV2 with TRBJ1-2, with D possibly matching TRBD1 (6 bases). V was shortened by 1 base and J by 4 bases, with 10 bases between the two germline ends. The CDR3 runs to 14 residues. Germline V gives CDR1 SNHLY, CDR2 FYNNEI. The DNA for the CDR3 is TGTGCCAGCAGTGAAGTGGCAGGGGCCTATGGCTACACCTTC. Encoded protein: CASSEVAGAYGYTF.

This chain connects TRBV27 to TRBJ1-1; TRBD1 might be the D (5 bases). This CDR3 is 13 amino acids long. Germline values: CDR1 MNHEY, CDR2 SMNVEV (reference sequence). V gave up 5 bases and J gave up 1 base, with 8 bases separating them. CDR3 sequence: CASSIGANTEAFF. Written as DNA, the CDR3 is TGTGCCAGCAGTATAGGGGCGAACACTGAAGCTTTCTTT.

The gene calls are TRBV27 and TRBJ2-7, with D unclear. This CDR3 contains 13 residues. V lost 6 bases to trimming and J lost 1 base, with 10 bases between them. From germline, CDR1 is MNHEY and CDR2 SMNVEV (reference sequence). The CDR3, as DNA: TGTGCCAGCAGGCCGCTCGGGTCCTACGAGCAGTACTTC. Protein sequence: CASRPLGSYEQYF.

This sequence joins TRBV28 and TRBJ1-6; D gene ambiguous. CDR1 and CDR2 from the germline V gene are MDHEN and SYDVKM. Between the trimmed V and J ends, which lost 3 bases and 7 bases, there was a span of 16 bases. The CDR3 contains 16 residues. CDR3 in DNA: TGTGCCAGCAGTTTGCCTTCGGGAGGTAAAAATTCACCCCTCCACTTT. It is translated as CASSLPSGGKNSPLHF.

The count of this clone is one. The chain employs TRBV7-9 and TRBJ2-5; no clear D. This CDR3 has 15 residues. Germline V gene lookup returns CDR1 SEHNR and CDR2 FQNEAQ (reference sequence). Trimming left V 1 base short and J 2 bases short, with 11 bases between. The CDR3 DNA is TGTGCCAGCAGCTTAGGAGTGGGCGCGCAAGAGACCCAGTACTTC. Protein sequence: CASSLGVGAQETQYF.